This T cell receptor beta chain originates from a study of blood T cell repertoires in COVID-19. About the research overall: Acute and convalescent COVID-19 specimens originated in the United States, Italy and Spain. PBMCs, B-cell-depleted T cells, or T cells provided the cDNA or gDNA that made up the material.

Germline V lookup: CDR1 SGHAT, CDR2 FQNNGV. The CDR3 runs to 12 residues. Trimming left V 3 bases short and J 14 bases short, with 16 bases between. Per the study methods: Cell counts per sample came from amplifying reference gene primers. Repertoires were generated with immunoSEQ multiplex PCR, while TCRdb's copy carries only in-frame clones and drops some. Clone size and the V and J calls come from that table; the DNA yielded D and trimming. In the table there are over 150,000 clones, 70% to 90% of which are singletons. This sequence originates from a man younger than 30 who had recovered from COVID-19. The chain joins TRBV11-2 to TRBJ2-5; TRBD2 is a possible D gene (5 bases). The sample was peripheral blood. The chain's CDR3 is CASSLSTGNGYF. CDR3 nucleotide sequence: TGTGCCAGCAGCTTGTCAACGGGGAACGGATACTTC.